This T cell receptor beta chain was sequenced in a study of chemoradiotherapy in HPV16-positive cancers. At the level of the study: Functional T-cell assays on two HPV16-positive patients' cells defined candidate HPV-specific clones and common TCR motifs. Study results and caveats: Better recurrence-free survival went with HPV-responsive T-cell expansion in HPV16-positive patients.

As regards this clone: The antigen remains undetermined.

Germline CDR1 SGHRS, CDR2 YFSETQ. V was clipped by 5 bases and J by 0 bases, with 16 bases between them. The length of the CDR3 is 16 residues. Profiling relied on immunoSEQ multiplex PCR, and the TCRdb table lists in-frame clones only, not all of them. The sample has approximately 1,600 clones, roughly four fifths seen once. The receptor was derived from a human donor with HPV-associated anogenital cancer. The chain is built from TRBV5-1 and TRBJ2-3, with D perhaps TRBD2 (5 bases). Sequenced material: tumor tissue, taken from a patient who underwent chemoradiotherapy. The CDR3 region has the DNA TGCGCCAGCAGGGGCGCCAGACTACAGAGCACAGATACGCAGTATTTT. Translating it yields CASRGARLQSTDTQYF.